The next 10 T cell receptor beta chains were all read from a single sample in a study of naive and memory T cell subsets (dated by TCRdb to about 2017). Libraries were made using UMI-ligation and nested PCR. The instrument given in TCRdb is Illumina MiSeq. The beta constant-region primer consisted of an equimolar mixture of two oligonucleotides that together covered TRBC1 and TRBC2. The ligated cDNA went through four rounds of PCR with nested alpha and beta constant-region primers together with the SP2 primer. The public reads were run again by TCRdb, first through fastp at Q25 and then through MiXCR, and only productive beta chains were kept. CDR3 protein duplicates are merged, each entry listing the most common genes and DNA. The sample table shows 120,000 to 150,000 distinct CDR3 sequences, and roughly a fifth are seen once. The top ten clonotypes cover approximately 0.58% of the sample. No antigen has been identified for these receptors.

Results and caveats for the whole study, not just this receptor: A few larger clonotypes were present in naive repertoires, particularly the CD8 repertoires, and these clonotypes were possibly memory cells re-expressing CD45RA.

The sample taken for sequencing was naive CD8+ T cells from blood. Per the publication, the cell subset or site label means: naive T cells, CD45RA high CD27+. The receptors originated from a human donor in good health.

This clonotype was observed a few times. The chain is built from TRBV3-1 and TRBJ2-7; 7 nucleotides match TRBD1. Losses at the gene ends were 5 bases for V and 6 bases for J; bases not matched to a gene: 13. Germline loops: CDR1 LGHDT, CDR2 YNNKEL (reference sequence). The CDR3 has 15 amino acids. The CDR3 loop reads CASSSDRDLYGEQYF. CDR3 sequence (DNA): TGTGCCAGCAGCAGTGACAGGGATTTGTATGGCGAGCAGTACTTC.

The rearrangement uses TRBV27 and TRBJ2-1; D possibly corresponds to TRBD1 (5 bases). Trimming stripped 1 base from V and 12 bases from J, with 13 bases between. Germline V lookup: CDR1 MNHEY, CDR2 SMNVEV (reference sequence). The length of the CDR3 is 13 residues. The CDR3 DNA follows: TGTGCCAGCAGTTTATGGGGCCTGAGTCGGCAGTTCTTC. Translated, it gives CASSLWGLSRQFF.

Only a few counts were recorded for this clonotype. This rearrangement joins TRBV28 to TRBJ2-1; 12 positions match TRBD2. The CDR3 sequence is 21 residues long. Germline V gene lookup returns CDR1 MDHEN and CDR2 SYDVKM. V lost 0 bases to trimming and J lost 0 bases; unmatched junction nucleotides: 12. CDR3 sequence (DNA): TGTGCCAGCAGTTTATGGTGGGCGGAGGGACTAGCGGGTAGCTCCTACAATGAGCAGTTCTTC. Protein product: CASSLWWAEGLAGSSYNEQFF.

The chain couples TRBV2 to TRBJ2-1; 7 nucleotides match TRBD2. Germline V gene sequence: CDR1 SNHLY, CDR2 FYNNEI. The CDR3 totals 15 residues. J was trimmed by 2 bases and V by 3 bases; bases with no gene match: 4. For the CDR3, the DNA is TGTGCCAGCAGTGACCCTAGCGGAGCCTACAATGAGCAGTTCTTC. Amino acids: CASSDPSGAYNEQFF.

This clonotype was found a few times. This chain connects TRBV9 to TRBJ2-7; tentatively, D is TRBD1 or TRBD2 (6 bases each). Trimming left V 2 bases short and J 5 bases short, with 14 bases between. The CDR3 has 14 residues. CDR1 and CDR2 from the germline V gene are SGDLS and YYNGEE. The CDR3 region is CASSVEGDGDEQYF. Here the CDR3 DNA reads TGTGCCAGCAGCGTGGAGGGGGACGGTGACGAGCAGTACTTC. Variable domain in full (rest from reference TRBV9 and TRBJ2-7): DSGVTQTPKHLITATGQRVTLRCSPRSGDLSVYWYQQSLDQGLQFLIQYYNGEERAKGNILERFSAQQFPDLHSELNLSSLELGDSALYFCASSVEGDGDEQYFGPGTRLTVT.

The chain combines TRBV6-5 with TRBJ2-2, with 12 nucleotides matching TRBD2. The CDR3 runs 15 residues. Looked up from germline, CDR1 is MNHEY and CDR2 is SVGAGI. V lost 5 bases and J lost 6; bases outside the gene matches: 4. CDR3 loop: CASSLLAGGPGELFF. The CDR3 DNA reads TGTGCCAGCAGTCTTCTAGCGGGAGGGCCCGGGGAGCTGTTTTTT.

This clonotype has only a few counts. The J gene is TRBJ2-3, the V gene TRBV27, with unresolved D. Trimming removed 2 bases from V and 0 bases from J, with 18 bases in between. From germline, CDR1 is MNHEY and CDR2 SMNVEV (reference sequence). This CDR3 is built from 18 residues. As DNA, the CDR3 is TGTGCCAGCAGTTTAGAGGCAGGCGCAACCCTTAGCACAGATACGCAGTATTTT. This translates into CASSLEAGATLSTDTQYF.

This chain links TRBV27 with TRBJ2-3, with D tentatively TRBD2 (6 bases). The CDR3 has 14 residues. Germline loops: CDR1 MNHEY, CDR2 SMNVEV (reference sequence). V lost 3 bases to trimming and J lost 7 bases, with 14 bases between them. Written as DNA, the CDR3 is TGTGCCAGCAGTTTGACTCACCGGGAGTATACGCAGTATTTT. It yields the protein CASSLTHREYTQYF.

The rearrangement joins TRBV29-1 to TRBJ2-7; D is possibly TRBD1 (5 bases). Trimming shortened V by 0 bases and J by 4 bases, and 10 bases separated the two germline ends. Germline assignment: CDR1 SQVTM and CDR2 ANQGSEA. CDR3 length: 13 amino acids. The CDR3 bases are TGCAGCGTTGAAGAGTCAGGGCCTTACGAGCAGTACTTC. As protein: CSVEESGPYEQYF.

This clonotype was counted between two and nine times. CDR3 in DNA: TGCGCCAGCAGCCAAGGTCACAGCTCCTACGAGCAGTACTTC. Protein: CASSQGHSSYEQYF. The chain uses TRBV4-3 and TRBJ2-7; D gene uncertain. This CDR3 has 14 amino acids. CDR1 and CDR2 from the germline V gene are LGHNA and YSLEER. V gave up 1 base and J gave up 0 bases, with 7 bases separating them.